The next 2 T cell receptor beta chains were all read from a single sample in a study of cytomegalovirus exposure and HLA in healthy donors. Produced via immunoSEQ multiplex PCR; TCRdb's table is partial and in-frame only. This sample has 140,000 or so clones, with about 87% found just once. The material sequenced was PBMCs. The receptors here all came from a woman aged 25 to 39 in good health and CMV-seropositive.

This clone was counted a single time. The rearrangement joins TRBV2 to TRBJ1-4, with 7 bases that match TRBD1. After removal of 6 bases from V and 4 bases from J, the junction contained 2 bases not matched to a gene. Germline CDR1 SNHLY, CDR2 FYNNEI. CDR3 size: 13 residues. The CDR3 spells CASRTGINEKLFF. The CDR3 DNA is TGTGCCAGCAGGACAGGGATTAATGAAAAACTGTTTTTT.

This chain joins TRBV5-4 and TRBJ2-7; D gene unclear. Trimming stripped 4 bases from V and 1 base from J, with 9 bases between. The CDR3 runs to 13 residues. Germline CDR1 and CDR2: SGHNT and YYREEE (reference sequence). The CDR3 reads CASSPRGSYEQYF. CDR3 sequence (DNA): TGTGCCAGCAGCCCAAGAGGATCCTACGAGCAGTACTTC.